Listed here are 25 T cell receptor beta chains from one sample, sequenced in a study of CD8 T cells in Susac syndrome. Random hexamers served to reverse transcribe roughly 0.45 to 1 ug RNA. In TCRdb, the immunoSEQ multiplex PCR reads were re-called with MiXCR into one record per CDR3 protein. The sample shows about 110,000 distinct CDR3 sequences, roughly 94% of them seen only once. Material for sequencing was CD8+ T cells from PBMCs. The receptors here all came from a human donor with Susac syndrome.

The chain couples TRBV9 to TRBJ1-5; maybe TRBD1 (6 bases). Trimming stripped 5 bases from V and 7 bases from J, with 16 bases between. The CDR3 spans 14 residues. The germline CDR1 and CDR2 sequences are SGDLS and YYNGEE. The CDR3 region is CASSGGGERQPQHF. The CDR3 region has the DNA TGTGCCAGCAGTGGAGGGGGAGAGAGGCAGCCCCAGCATTTT.

The V gene is TRBV5-6, the J gene TRBJ2-3, with D possibly being TRBD2 (6 bases). The length of the CDR3 is 15 residues. Trimming took off 4 bases at V and 5 bases at J, with 17 bases between the two ends. CDR1 and CDR2 from the germline V gene are SGHDT and YYEEEE. The CDR3 nucleotides are TGTGCCAGCAGCCCATTTCGCGGGGAGGAAGATACGCAGTATTTT. The encoded protein is CASSPFRGEEDTQYF.

V gene TRBV20-1 combines with J gene TRBJ2-2; TRBD1 might be the D (6 bases). CDR1 is DFQATT, CDR2 SNEGSKA, per germline (reference sequence). The CDR3 has 15 residues. Trimming took off 0 bases at V and 6 bases at J, with 14 bases between the two ends. CDR3 amino acids: CSARDVYRAPGELFF. In nucleotides, the CDR3 is TGCAGTGCTAGAGATGTCTACAGGGCCCCCGGGGAGCTGTTTTTT.

J is TRBJ2-5 and V is TRBV7-9, with TRBD1 as a possible D gene (5 bases). In germline, CDR1 is SEHNR, CDR2 FQNEAQ (reference sequence). Between the trimmed V and J ends, which lost 2 bases and 6 bases, there was a span of 16 bases. CDR3 size: 15 residues. CDR3 sequence: CASSLSSETAKTQYF. The CDR3 DNA is TGTGCCAGCAGCTTAAGTTCGGAGACAGCGAAGACCCAGTACTTC.

The chain has TRBV2 and TRBJ1-1; D is ambiguous. The CDR3 runs to 14 residues. Deletions cut 8 bases from V and 3 bases from J, with 16 bases between. Looked up from germline, CDR1 is SNHLY and CDR2 is FYNNEI. CDR3 sequence: CASGKGLRDTEAFF. DNA for the CDR3: TGTGCCAGCGGTAAAGGGCTTCGGGACACTGAAGCTTTCTTT.

The rearrangement links TRBV29-1 to TRBJ2-7; D gene ambiguous. This CDR3 is built from 13 residues. The germline CDR1 and CDR2 sequences are SQVTM and ANQGSEA. Trimming removed 4 bases from V and 1 base from J, with 11 bases in between. In nucleotides, the CDR3 is TGCAGCGTTGTGAGCATAGCTTCCTACGAGCAGTACTTC. Its protein is CSVVSIASYEQYF.

The V gene is TRBV5-6, the J gene TRBJ2-7, with D perhaps TRBD2 (6 bases). There are 15 residues in the CDR3. Germline V gives CDR1 SGHDT, CDR2 YYEEEE. V was clipped by 0 bases and J by 3 bases, with 13 bases between them. The CDR3 DNA reads TGTGCCAGCAGCTTGGCCGGGGGAGGCGGCTACGAGCAGTACTTC. Translated, it gives CASSLAGGGGYEQYF. Variable domain in full (rest from reference TRBV5-6 and TRBJ2-7): DAGVTQSPTHLIKTRGQQVTLRCSPKSGHDTVSWYQQALGQGPQFIFQYYEEEERQRGNFPDRFSGHQFPNYSSELNVNALLLGDSALYLCASSLAGGGGYEQYFGPGTRLTVT.

This chain uses TRBV7-9 with TRBJ2-6; the D gene is possibly TRBD2 (6 bases). The germline CDR1 and CDR2 sequences are SEHNR and FQNEAQ (reference sequence). The CDR3 has 16 amino acids. With 5 bases removed from V and 2 bases from J, the gap between germline ends came to 13 bases. The DNA of the CDR3 is TGTGCCAGCAGCACAGAGGGCGGGACTGGGGCCAACGTCCTGACTTTC. Translating gives CASSTEGGTGANVLTF.

This chain connects TRBV11-2 to TRBJ2-5; 13 positions agree with TRBD2. J gave up 5 bases and V 6 bases, and 3 bases lay outside the gene matches. CDR1 is SGHAT and CDR2 is FQNNGV in the germline V gene. The CDR3 runs 14 residues. CDR3 nucleotides: TGTGCCAGCAGACTAGCGGGGGGGCTCGAGACCCAGTACTTC. Protein: CASRLAGGLETQYF.

This chain links TRBV27 with TRBJ2-6, with TRBD1 identical over 7 bases. V shed 7 bases and J 0 bases; nucleotides not matched to a gene: 3. This CDR3 spans 15 amino acids. CDR1 MNHEY and CDR2 SMNVEV come from the germline V gene (reference sequence). As DNA, the CDR3 is TGTGCCAGCACACAGGGGACCTCTGGGGCCAACGTCCTGACTTTC. As protein: CASTQGTSGANVLTF.

The chain uses TRBV12-3 or TRBV12-4 and TRBJ2-1; D is uncertain. V lost 5 bases, J lost 8 bases, and 10 bases lay in between. The CDR3 runs to 12 residues. CDR3 nucleotide sequence: TGTGCCAGCAGTCCTAGACCGGATGAGCAGTTCTTC. This translates into CASSPRPDEQFF.

V is TRBV7-3 and J is TRBJ2-1, with 9 bases lining up with TRBD1. This CDR3 has 16 amino acids. Germline trimming cut 1 base from V and 7 bases from J; bases unmatched to any gene: 8. Germline CDR1 is SGHTA and CDR2 is FQGTGA. This CDR3 is CASSLRDRGLSNEQFF. The CDR3 coding sequence is TGTGCCAGCAGCTTAAGAGACAGGGGGTTATCGAATGAGCAGTTCTTC.

The chain couples TRBV24-1 to TRBJ2-1, with D tentatively TRBD1 (6 bases). The germline gives CDR1 KGHDR, CDR2 SFDVKD. The CDR3 is made up of 14 amino acids. Between the trimmed V and J ends, which lost 5 bases and 5 bases, there was a span of 12 bases. The CDR3 DNA sequence: TGTGCCACCAGTGTTTGGGGGCAGAACAATGAGCAGTTCTTC. As protein: CATSVWGQNNEQFF.

V is TRBV27 and J is TRBJ2-5; maybe TRBD1 (7 bases). The germline V gene encodes CDR1 MNHEY and CDR2 SMNVEV (reference sequence). The V end lost 3 bases, the J end lost 5 bases, and 16 bases lay between the germline ends. The length of the CDR3 is 15 residues. CDR3 nucleotide sequence: TGTGCCAGCAGTTTGTCAGGGGGGCTCCTGGAGACCCAGTACTTC. It is translated as CASSLSGGLLETQYF.

This chain joins TRBV4-3 and TRBJ1-4; TRBD1 might be the D (6 bases). V was shortened by 4 bases and J by 5 bases, with 14 bases between the two germline ends. The CDR3 has 15 amino acids. Germline V lookup: CDR1 LGHNA, CDR2 YSLEER. The CDR3 is CASSPRWGQNEKLFF. As DNA, the CDR3 is TGCGCCAGCAGCCCCAGGTGGGGACAAAATGAAAAACTGTTTTTT.

The genes are TRBV12-3 or TRBV12-4 and TRBJ1-1, with unresolved D. The CDR3 length is 14 residues. V shed 6 bases and J shed 1 base, with 12 bases lying between them. The DNA of the CDR3 is TGTGCCAGCAGCCCTAGGTGGGGGAACACTGAAGCTTTCTTT. Translating gives CASSPRWGNTEAFF.

V and J are TRBV5-1 and TRBJ1-1; possibly TRBD1 for D (5 bases). The V and J ends lost 5 bases and 3 bases respectively, with 14 bases between them. This CDR3 has 14 amino acids. From germline, CDR1 is SGHRS and CDR2 YFSETQ. The CDR3, as DNA: TGCGCCAGCAGGAGAGAGCCGGGGGACACTGAAGCTTTCTTT. Its translation is CASRREPGDTEAFF.

The chain links TRBV11-2 to TRBJ2-3, with 11 bases aligning to TRBD2. CDR3 length: 15 amino acids. V lost 6 bases and J lost 4; bases outside the gene matches: 6. Germline V gene lookup returns CDR1 SGHAT and CDR2 FQNNGV. The CDR3 region is CASRGTSGWADTQYF. The DNA of the CDR3 is TGTGCCAGCAGGGGGACTAGCGGCTGGGCAGATACGCAGTATTTT.

The CDR3 sequence is CASGGLFNYGYTF. The CDR3 nucleotides are TGTGCCAGCGGAGGGCTCTTTAACTATGGCTACACCTTC. This rearrangement joins TRBV9 to TRBJ1-2; D ambiguous. Germline lookup yields CDR1 SGDLS and CDR2 YYNGEE. V was pared by 7 bases and J by 1 base, with 11 bases between. The CDR3 runs 13 residues. Full variable domain (remainder filled in from reference TRBV9 and TRBJ1-2): DSGVTQTPKHLITATGQRVTLRCSPRSGDLSVYWYQQSLDQGLQFLIQYYNGEERAKGNILERFSAQQFPDLHSELNLSSLELGDSALYFCASGGLFNYGYTFGSGTRLTVV.

The J gene is TRBJ2-3, the V gene TRBV12-3 or TRBV12-4, with 15 bases fitting TRBD2. The CDR3 extends over 16 amino acids. Unmatched junction bases numbered 8, after V lost 6 bases and J lost 7 bases. CDR3 nucleotides: TGTGCCAGCAGCCCCCCGGGACTAGCGGGAGGAAATACGCAGTATTTT. Protein product: CASSPPGLAGGNTQYF.

V usage is TRBV29-1 and J usage is TRBJ2-3, with D possibly matching TRBD2 (5 bases). V lost 6 bases, J lost 2 bases, and 21 bases lay in between. Germline CDR1 is SQVTM and CDR2 is ANQGSEA. This CDR3 has 16 amino acids. CDR3 nucleotide sequence: TGCAGCGTCGAGGGTCCCGACGTCCTAAACACAGATACGCAGTATTTT. Protein: CSVEGPDVLNTDTQYF.

The rearrangement uses TRBV9 and TRBJ2-1, with D unresolved. Per the germline V gene, CDR1 is SGDLS and CDR2 is YYNGEE. The V end lost 0 bases, the J end lost 8 bases, and 6 bases lay between the germline ends. The CDR3 totals 12 residues. This CDR3 is CASSVVGDEQFF. The CDR3 DNA follows: TGTGCCAGCAGCGTAGTGGGCGATGAGCAGTTCTTC.

This sequence joins TRBV5-4 and TRBJ2-3; D is possibly TRBD2 (6 bases). The CDR3 loop spans 14 amino acids. The V end was cut by 3 bases, the J end by 0 bases, with 8 bases between. Germline lookup yields CDR1 SGHNT and CDR2 YYREEE (reference sequence). The CDR3 bases are TGTGCCAGCAGCTCCGGGACTAGCACAGATACGCAGTATTTT. It is translated as CASSSGTSTDTQYF.

This chain links TRBV19 with TRBJ2-1; D might be TRBD2 (5 bases). Trimming left V 2 bases short and J 8 bases short, with 13 bases between. CDR3 length: 14 amino acids. Germline V gives CDR1 LNHDA, CDR2 SQIVND (reference sequence). In nucleotides, the CDR3 is TGTGCCAGTAGTATACTCTCTAGCCGCCATGAGCAGTTCTTC. Translated, it gives CASSILSSRHEQFF. Full variable domain (remainder filled in from reference TRBV19 and TRBJ2-1): DGGITQSPKYLFRKEGQNVTLSCEQNLNHDAMYWYRQDPGQGLRLIYYSQIVNDFQKGDIAEGYSVSREKKESFPLTVTSAQKNPTAFYLCASSILSSRHEQFFGPGTRLTVL.

The chain combines TRBV19 with TRBJ1-1; D remains unclear. Germline V gene data show CDR1 as LNHDA and CDR2 as SQIVND (reference sequence). V was shortened by 5 bases and J by 4 bases, with 11 bases between the two germline ends. CDR3 length: 13 amino acids. CDR3 in amino acids: CASSPSLSTEAFF. In nucleotides, the CDR3 is TGTGCCAGTAGTCCCAGTTTGAGCACTGAAGCTTTCTTT.